Given below is one T cell receptor beta chain in context. This clonotype was counted at least ten times. No cognate antigen has been identified for it. The record has no base qualities; no much larger clone is one base away. The library was built by means of 5' RACE. Sequencing relied on an Illumina MiSeq. TCRdb reprocessed the public reads (quality trimming at Q25 with fastp, clone calling with MiXCR) and kept in-frame beta chains. Rows with a matching CDR3 protein are joined into one entry that keeps the most common DNA and genes. Present in this sample are under 70,000 distinct CDR3 sequences, roughly 15% of which were seen just once. Clones ranked in the top ten supply roughly a sixth of the sample. The data are from a study of T cells of healthy individuals listed by TCRdb under 2018. From the cysteine through the phenylalanine, the CDR3 covers 15 amino acids. The read is trimmed to its CDR3 DNA, 45 bases read in frame from base 1. V is pruned by 6 bases and J by 6 bases, leaving 9 bases of the junction without a gene match. Taken from the germline V gene, the CDR1 and CDR2 loops are SNHLY and FYNNEI.

The TCR comes from a human donor in good health. The V and J segments used are TRBV2 and TRBJ2-7, and 12 junctional nucleotides match TRBD1. The CDR3 in this case is CASRVGTGGHGEQYF. The bases read TGTGCCAGCAGAGTCGGGACAGGGGGCCACGGCGAGCAGTACTTC. The CDR3 plus the reference TRBV2 and TRBJ2-7 genes for the other parts give the full variable domain: EPEVTQTPSHQVTQMGQEVILRCVPISNHLYFYWYRQILGQKVEFLVSFYNNEISEKSEIFDDQFSVERPDGSNFTLKIRSTKLEDSAMYFCASRVGTGGHGEQYFGPGTRLTVT.